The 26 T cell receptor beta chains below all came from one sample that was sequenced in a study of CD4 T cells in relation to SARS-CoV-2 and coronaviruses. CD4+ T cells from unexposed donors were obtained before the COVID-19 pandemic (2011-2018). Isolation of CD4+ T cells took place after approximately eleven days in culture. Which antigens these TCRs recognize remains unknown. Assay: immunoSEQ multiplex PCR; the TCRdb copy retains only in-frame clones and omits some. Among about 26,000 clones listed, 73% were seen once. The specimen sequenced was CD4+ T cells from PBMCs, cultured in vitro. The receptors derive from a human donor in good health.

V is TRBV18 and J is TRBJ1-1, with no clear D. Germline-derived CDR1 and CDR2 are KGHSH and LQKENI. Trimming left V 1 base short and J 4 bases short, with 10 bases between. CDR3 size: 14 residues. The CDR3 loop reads CASSPQGQSTEAFF. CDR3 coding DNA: TGTGCCAGCTCACCACAAGGTCAAAGCACTGAAGCTTTCTTT.

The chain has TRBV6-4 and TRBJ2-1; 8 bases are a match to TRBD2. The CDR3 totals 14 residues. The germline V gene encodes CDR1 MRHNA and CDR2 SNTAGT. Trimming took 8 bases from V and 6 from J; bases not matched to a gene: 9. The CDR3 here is CASQRTSFANEQFF. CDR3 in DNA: TGTGCCAGCCAAAGGACTAGCTTCGCCAATGAGCAGTTCTTC.

The CDR3 loop reads CASSFGTSGRAANTGELFF. CDR3 coding DNA: TGTGCCAGCAGCTTCGGGACTAGCGGGAGGGCCGCGAACACCGGGGAGCTGTTTTTT. V usage is TRBV5-4 and J usage is TRBJ2-2; 16 nucleotides align to TRBD2. The V segment lost 2 bases and the J segment 0 bases; nucleotides outside the gene matches: 4. This CDR3 spans 19 amino acids. Per germline, CDR1 SGHNT and CDR2 YYREEE (reference sequence).

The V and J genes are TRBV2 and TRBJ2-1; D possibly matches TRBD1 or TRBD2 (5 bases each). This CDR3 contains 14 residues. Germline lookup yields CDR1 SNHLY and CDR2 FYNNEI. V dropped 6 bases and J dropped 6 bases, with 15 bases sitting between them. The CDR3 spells CASSRDAQGNEQFF. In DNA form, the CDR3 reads TGTGCCAGCAGCCGGGACGCACAAGGCAATGAGCAGTTCTTC.

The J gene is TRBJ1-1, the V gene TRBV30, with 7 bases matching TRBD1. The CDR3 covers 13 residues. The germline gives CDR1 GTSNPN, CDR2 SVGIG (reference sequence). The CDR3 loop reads CGVTRAGGTEAFF. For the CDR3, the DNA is TGTGGTGTGACCAGGGCAGGGGGGACTGAAGCTTTCTTT.

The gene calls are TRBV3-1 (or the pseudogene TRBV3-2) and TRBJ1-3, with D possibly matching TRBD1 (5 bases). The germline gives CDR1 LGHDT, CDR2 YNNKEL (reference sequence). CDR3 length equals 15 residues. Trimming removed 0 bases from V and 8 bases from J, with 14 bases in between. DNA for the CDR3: TGTGCCAGCAGCCAAGATCATACCGGGGACCACACCATATATTTT. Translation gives CASSQDHTGDHTIYF.

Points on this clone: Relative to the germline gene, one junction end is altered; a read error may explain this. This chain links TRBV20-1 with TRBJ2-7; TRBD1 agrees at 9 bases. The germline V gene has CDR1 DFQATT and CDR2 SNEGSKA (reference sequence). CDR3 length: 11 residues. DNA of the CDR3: TGCAGTGCTAGGGTCGGGGACAGGGTCAACTTC. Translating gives CSARVGDRVNF.

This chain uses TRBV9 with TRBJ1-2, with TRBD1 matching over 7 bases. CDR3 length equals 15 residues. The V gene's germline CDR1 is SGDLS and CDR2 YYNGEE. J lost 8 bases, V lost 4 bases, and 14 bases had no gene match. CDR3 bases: TGTGCCAGCAGCCTAGATGGACAGGCTTATTGGGGCTACACCTTC. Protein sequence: CASSLDGQAYWGYTF.

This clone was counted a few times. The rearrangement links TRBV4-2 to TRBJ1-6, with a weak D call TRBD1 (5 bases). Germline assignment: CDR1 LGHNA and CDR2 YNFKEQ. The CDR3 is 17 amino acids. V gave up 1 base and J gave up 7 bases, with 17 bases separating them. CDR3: CASSQGGSGTLNSPLHF. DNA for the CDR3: TGTGCCAGCAGCCAAGGTGGGTCTGGGACCTTGAATTCACCCCTCCACTTT.

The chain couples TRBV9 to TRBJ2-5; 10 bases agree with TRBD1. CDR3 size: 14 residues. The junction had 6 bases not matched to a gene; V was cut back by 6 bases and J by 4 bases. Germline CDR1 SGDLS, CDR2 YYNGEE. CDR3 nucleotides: TGTGCCAGCAACCTCGGGACAGGGGTAGAGACCCAGTACTTC. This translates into CASNLGTGVETQYF.

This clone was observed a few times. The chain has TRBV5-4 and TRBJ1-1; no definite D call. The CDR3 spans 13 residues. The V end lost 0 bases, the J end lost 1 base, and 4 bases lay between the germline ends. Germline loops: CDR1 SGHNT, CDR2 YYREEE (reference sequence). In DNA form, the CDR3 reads TGTGCCAGCAGCTTGGCGGGGAACACTGAAGCTTTCTTT. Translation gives CASSLAGNTEAFF.

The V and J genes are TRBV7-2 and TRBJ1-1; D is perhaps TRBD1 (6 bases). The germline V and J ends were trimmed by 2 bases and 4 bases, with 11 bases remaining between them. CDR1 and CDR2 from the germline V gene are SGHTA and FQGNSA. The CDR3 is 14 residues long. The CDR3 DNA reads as TGTGCCAGCAGCTTAAGGAGGGGGGGCACTGAAGCTTTCTTT. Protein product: CASSLRRGGTEAFF. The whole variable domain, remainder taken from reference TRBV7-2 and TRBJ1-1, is GAGVSQSPSNKVTEKGKDVELRCDPISGHTALYWYRQSLGQGLEFLIYFQGNSAPDKSGLPSDRFSAERTGGSVSTLTIQRTQQEDSAVYLCASSLRRGGTEAFFGQGTRLTVV.

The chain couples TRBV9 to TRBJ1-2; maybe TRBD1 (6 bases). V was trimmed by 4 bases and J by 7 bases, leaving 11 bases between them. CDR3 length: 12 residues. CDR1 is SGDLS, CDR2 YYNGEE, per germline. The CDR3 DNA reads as TGTGCCAGCAGCCGACAGGTTGCTGGCTACACCTTC. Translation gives CASSRQVAGYTF. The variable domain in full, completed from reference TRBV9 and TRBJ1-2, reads DSGVTQTPKHLITATGQRVTLRCSPRSGDLSVYWYQQSLDQGLQFLIQYYNGEERAKGNILERFSAQQFPDLHSELNLSSLELGDSALYFCASSRQVAGYTFGSGTRLTVV.

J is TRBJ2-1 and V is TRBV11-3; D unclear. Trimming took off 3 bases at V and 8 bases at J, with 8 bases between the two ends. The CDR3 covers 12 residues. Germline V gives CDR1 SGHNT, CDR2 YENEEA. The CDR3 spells CASSLGRDEQFF. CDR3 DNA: TGTGCCAGCAGCTTGGGTCGAGATGAGCAGTTCTTC.

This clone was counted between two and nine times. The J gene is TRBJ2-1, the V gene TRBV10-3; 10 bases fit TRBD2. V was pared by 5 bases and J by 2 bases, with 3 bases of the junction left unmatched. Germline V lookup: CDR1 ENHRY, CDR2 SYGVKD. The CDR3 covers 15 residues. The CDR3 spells CAISRTSGTYNEQFF. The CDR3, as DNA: TGTGCCATCAGTAGGACTAGCGGAACCTACAATGAGCAGTTCTTC.

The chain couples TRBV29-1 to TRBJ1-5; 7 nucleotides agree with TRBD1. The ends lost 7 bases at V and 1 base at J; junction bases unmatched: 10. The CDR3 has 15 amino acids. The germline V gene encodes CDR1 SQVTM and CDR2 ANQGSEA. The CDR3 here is CSAGRTGGSNQPQHF. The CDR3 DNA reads TGCAGCGCCGGAAGGACAGGCGGAAGCAATCAGCCCCAGCATTTT.

This chain's CDR3 is CASRFSGRNEQYF. The CDR3 nucleotides read TGTGCCAGCAGATTTAGCGGGAGGAACGAGCAGTACTTC. This chain links TRBV13 with TRBJ2-7; 10 bases agree with TRBD2. V was pared by 6 bases and J by 5 bases, with 4 bases of the junction left unmatched. CDR3 length: 13 amino acids. CDR1 and CDR2 (germline): PRHDT, FYEKMQ (reference sequence).

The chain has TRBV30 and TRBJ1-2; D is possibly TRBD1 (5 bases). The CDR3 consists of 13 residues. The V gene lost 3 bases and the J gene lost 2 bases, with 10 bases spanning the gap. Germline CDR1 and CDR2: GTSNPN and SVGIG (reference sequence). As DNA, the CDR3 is TGTGCCTGGAGAGACGGGACGAACTATGGCTACACCTTC. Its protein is CAWRDGTNYGYTF.

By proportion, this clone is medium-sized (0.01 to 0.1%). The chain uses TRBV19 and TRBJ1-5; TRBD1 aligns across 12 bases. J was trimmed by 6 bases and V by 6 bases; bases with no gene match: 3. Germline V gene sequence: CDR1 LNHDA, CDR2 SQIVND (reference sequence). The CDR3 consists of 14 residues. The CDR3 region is CASSGTGGRQPQHF. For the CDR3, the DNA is TGTGCCAGTAGCGGGACAGGGGGCCGTCAGCCCCAGCATTTT.

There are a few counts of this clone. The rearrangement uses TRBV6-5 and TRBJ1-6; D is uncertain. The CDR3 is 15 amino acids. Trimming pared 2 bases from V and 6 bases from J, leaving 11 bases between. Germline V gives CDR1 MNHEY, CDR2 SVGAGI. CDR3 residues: CASSYRGPGNSPLHF. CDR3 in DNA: TGTGCCAGCAGTTACCGCGGACCGGGTAATTCACCCCTCCACTTT.

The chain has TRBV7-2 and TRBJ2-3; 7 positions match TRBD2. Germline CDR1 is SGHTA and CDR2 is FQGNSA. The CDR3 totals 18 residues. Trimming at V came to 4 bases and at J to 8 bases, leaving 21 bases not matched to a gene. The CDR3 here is CASSSSTSLSRGSGTQYF. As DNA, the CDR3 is TGTGCCAGCAGCTCATCGACTAGCCTTAGCCGGGGCTCTGGTACGCAGTATTTT. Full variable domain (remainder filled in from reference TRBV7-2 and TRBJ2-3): GAGVSQSPSNKVTEKGKDVELRCDPISGHTALYWYRQSLGQGLEFLIYFQGNSAPDKSGLPSDRFSAERTGGSVSTLTIQRTQQEDSAVYLCASSSSTSLSRGSGTQYFGPGTRLTVL.

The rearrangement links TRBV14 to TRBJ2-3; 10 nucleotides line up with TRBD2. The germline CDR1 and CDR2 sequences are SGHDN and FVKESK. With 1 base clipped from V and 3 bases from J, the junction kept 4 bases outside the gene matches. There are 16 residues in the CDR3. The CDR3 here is CASSQGLAGVTDTQYF. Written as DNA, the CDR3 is TGTGCCAGCAGCCAAGGTCTAGCGGGAGTAACAGATACGCAGTATTTT.

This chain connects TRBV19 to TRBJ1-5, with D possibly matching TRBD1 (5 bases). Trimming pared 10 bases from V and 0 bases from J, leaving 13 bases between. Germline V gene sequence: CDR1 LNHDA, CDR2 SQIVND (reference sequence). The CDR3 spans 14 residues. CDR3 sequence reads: CATSRQTSNQPQHF. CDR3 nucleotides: TGTGCCACTTCGCGACAGACTAGCAATCAGCCCCAGCATTTT.

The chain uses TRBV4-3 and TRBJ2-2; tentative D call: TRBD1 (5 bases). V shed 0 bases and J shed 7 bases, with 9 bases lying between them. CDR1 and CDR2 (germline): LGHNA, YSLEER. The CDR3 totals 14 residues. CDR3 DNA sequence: TGCGCCAGCAGCCAAGATCAGGGATTCGGGGAGCTGTTTTTT. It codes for CASSQDQGFGELFF.

The CDR3 region is CASRPNGGGEKLFF. The CDR3 region has the DNA TGTGCCAGTAGACCTAATGGTGGCGGGGAAAAACTGTTTTTT. The V call is TRBV19, the J call TRBJ1-4; D gene unclear. The CDR3 is 14 residues long. V shed 6 bases and J shed 8 bases, with 16 bases lying between them. From germline, CDR1 is LNHDA and CDR2 SQIVND (reference sequence).

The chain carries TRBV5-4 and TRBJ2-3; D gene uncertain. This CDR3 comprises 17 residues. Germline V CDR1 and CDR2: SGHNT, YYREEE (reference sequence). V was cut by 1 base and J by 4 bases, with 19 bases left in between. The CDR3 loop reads CASSLSLGPAAADTQYF. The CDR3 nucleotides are TGTGCCAGCAGCTTGAGCTTGGGCCCCGCCGCAGCAGATACGCAGTATTTT.